The present entry profiles one T cell receptor (beta chain) with its context. Its specificity is not known. CDR3 length: 14 amino acids. Trimming left V 2 bases short and J 5 bases short, with 13 bases between. In germline, CDR1 is SGHTA, CDR2 FQGTGA. The record originates from a study of Ad26.COV2.S vaccination and SARS-CoV-2 variants. Sequenced by immunoSEQ multiplex PCR; TCRdb stores in-frame clones only, minus some. The table includes some 250,000 clones, approximately 88% detected once. The study's findings and limits: Spike-specific TCR breadth was greater after Ad26.COV2.S than placebo.

Treatment: some 19 received Ad26.COV2.S at low or high dose, single or two shots; 5 received placebo; per-sample allocation not given. Sampling occurred on day 63 after the first vaccine or placebo injection. J is TRBJ2-7 and V is TRBV7-3; no definite D call. The sequence derives from a person aged 18-65 years who received the Ad26.COV2.S COVID-19 vaccine or a placebo. Sequenced material: peripheral blood, taken in a trial of Ad26.COV2.S vaccine versus placebo. The DNA of the CDR3 is TGTGCCAGCAGCTTATCAGGATTGGACGACGAGCAGTACTTC. Encoded protein: CASSLSGLDDEQYF.